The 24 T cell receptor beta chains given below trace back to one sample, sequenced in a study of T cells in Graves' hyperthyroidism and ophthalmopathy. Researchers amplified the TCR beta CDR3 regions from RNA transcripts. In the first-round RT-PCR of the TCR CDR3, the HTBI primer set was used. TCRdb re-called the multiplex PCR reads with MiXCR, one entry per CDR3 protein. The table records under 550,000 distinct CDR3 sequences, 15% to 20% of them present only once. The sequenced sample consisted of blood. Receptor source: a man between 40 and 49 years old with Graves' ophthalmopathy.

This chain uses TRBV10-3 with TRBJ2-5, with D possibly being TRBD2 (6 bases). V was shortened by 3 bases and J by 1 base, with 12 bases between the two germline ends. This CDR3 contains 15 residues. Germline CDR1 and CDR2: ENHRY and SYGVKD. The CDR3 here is CAISDTTRTQETQYF. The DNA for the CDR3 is TGTGCCATCAGTGATACGACTAGAACCCAAGAGACCCAGTACTTC.

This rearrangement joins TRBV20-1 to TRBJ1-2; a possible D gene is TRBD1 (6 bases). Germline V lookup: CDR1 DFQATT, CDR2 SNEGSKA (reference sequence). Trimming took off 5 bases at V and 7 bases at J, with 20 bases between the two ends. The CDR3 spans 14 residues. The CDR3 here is CSAGVGAGARGYTF. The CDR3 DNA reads TGCAGTGCTGGGGTGGGGGCGGGGGCCCGTGGCTACACCTTC.

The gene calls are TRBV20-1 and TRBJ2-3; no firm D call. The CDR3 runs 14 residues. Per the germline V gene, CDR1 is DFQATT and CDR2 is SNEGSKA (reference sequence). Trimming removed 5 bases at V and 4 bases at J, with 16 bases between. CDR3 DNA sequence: TGCAGTGCTCCACGGATTAGCTTAGCAGATACGCAGTATTTT. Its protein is CSAPRISLADTQYF.

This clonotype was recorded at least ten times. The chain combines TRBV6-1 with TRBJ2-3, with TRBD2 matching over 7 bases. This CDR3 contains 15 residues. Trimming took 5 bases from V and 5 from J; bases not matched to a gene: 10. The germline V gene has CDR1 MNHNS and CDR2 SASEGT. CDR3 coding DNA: TGTGCCAGCAGTTACTCAGGACTAGTGCTAGATACGCAGTATTTT. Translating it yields CASSYSGLVLDTQYF.

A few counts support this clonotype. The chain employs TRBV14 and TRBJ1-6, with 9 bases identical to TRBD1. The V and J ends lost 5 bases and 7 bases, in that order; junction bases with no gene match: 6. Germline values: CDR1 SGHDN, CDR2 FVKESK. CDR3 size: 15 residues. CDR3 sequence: CASSVIGQGNSPLHF. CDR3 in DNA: TGTGCCAGCAGCGTAATAGGACAGGGGAATTCACCCCTCCACTTT.

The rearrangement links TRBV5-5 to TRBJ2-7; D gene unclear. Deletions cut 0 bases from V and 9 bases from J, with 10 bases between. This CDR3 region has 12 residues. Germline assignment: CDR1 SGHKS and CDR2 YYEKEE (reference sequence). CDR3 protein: CASSLAQARQYF. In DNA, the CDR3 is TGTGCCAGCAGCTTGGCTCAGGCCAGGCAGTACTTC.

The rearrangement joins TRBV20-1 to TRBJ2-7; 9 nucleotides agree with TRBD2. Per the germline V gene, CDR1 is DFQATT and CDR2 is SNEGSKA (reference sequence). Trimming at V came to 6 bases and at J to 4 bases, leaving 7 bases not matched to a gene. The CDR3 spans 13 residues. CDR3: CSAMSSGRYEQYF. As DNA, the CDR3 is TGCAGTGCGATGAGCAGCGGGAGGTACGAGCAGTACTTC.

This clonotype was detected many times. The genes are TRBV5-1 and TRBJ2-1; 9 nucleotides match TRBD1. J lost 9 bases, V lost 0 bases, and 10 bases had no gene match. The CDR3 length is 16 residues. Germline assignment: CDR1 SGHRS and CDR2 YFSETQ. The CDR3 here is CASSLAGQGNGGEQFF. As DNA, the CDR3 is TGCGCCAGCAGCTTGGCCGGACAGGGGAATGGAGGTGAGCAGTTCTTC.

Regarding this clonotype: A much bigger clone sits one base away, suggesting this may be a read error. The CDR3 bases are TGTGCCAGCAGCACGGGACAGGGTCCCTGCGAGCAGTACTTC. It specifies CASSTGQGPCEQYF. The chain couples TRBV12-3 or TRBV12-4 to TRBJ2-7; 9 bases align to TRBD1. There are 14 residues in the CDR3. V gave up 6 bases and J gave up 6 bases; unmatched junction bases: 9.

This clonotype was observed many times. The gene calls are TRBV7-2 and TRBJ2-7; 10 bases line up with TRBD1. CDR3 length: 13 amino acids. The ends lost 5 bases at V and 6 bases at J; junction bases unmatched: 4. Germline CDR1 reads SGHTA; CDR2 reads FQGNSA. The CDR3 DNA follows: TGTGCCAGCAGCGCGACAGGGGGCGGCGAGCAGTACTTC. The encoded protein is CASSATGGGEQYF.

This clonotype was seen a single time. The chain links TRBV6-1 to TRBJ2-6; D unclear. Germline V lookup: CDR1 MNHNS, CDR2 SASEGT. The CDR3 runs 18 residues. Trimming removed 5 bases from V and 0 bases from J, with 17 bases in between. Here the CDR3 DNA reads TGTGCCAGCAGTCCCGTGCACAAGATTAGCTCTGGGGCCAACGTCCTGACTTTC. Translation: CASSPVHKISSGANVLTF.

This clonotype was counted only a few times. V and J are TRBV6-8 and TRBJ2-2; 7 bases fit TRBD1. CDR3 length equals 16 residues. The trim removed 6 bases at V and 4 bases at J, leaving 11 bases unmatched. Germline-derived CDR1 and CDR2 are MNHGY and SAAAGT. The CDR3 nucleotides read TGTGCCAGCAGCGAAGCCCGACAGGGCTTCACCGGGGAGCTGTTTTTT. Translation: CASSEARQGFTGELFF.

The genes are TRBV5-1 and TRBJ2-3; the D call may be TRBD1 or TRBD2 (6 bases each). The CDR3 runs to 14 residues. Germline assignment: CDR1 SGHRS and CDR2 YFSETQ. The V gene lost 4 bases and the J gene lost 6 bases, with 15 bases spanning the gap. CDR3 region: CASSPLFGGDTQYF. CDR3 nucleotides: TGCGCCAGCAGCCCCCTTTTCGGGGGCGATACGCAGTATTTT.

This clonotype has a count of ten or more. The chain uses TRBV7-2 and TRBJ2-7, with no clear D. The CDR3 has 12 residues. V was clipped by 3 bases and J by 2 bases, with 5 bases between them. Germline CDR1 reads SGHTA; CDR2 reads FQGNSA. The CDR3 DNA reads TGTGCCAGCAGCTTGCAAGCCTACGAGCAGTACTTC. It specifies CASSLQAYEQYF.

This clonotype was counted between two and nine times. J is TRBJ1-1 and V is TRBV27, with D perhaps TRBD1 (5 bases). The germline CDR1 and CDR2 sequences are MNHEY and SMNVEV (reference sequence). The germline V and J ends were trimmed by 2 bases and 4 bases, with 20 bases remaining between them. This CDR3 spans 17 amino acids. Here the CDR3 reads CASSLRGERQMSTEAFF. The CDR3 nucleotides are TGTGCCAGCAGTTTAAGAGGGGAAAGACAGATGAGCACTGAAGCTTTCTTT.

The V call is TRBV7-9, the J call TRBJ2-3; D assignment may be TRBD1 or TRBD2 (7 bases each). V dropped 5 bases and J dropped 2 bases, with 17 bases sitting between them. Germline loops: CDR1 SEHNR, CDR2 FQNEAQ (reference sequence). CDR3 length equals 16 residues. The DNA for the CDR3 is TGTGCCAGCAGCCCCGGTCAGGGGGGGGCCACAGATACGCAGTATTTT. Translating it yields CASSPGQGGATDTQYF. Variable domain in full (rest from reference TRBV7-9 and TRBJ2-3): DTGVSQNPRHKITKRGQNVTFRCDPISEHNRLYWYRQTLGQGPEFLTYFQNEAQLEKSRLLSDRFSAERPKGSFSTLEIQRTEQGDSAMYLCASSPGQGGATDTQYFGPGTRLTVL.

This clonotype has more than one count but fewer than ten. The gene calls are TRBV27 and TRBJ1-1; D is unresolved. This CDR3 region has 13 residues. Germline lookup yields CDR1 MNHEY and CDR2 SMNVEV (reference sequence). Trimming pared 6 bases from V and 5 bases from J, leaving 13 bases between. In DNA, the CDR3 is TGTGCCAGCAGCGAACCCCGGAGGACTGAAGCTTTCTTT. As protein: CASSEPRRTEAFF.

Here the CDR3 reads CASSTYGADQPQHF. CDR3 coding DNA: TGTGCCAGCAGTACGTACGGGGCCGATCAGCCCCAGCATTTT. This chain joins TRBV6-1 and TRBJ1-5; the D gene is possibly TRBD1 (5 bases). Germline V gene lookup returns CDR1 MNHNS and CDR2 SASEGT. The CDR3 loop spans 14 amino acids. V lost 5 bases and J lost 5, with 13 bases in between.

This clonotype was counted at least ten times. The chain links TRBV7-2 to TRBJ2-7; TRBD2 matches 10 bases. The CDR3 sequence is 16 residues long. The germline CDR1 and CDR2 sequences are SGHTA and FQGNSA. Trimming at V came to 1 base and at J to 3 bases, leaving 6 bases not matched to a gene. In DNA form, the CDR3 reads TGTGCCAGCAGCTTAGTCGGGGCTAGCGGGGGCTACGAGCAGTACTTC. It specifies CASSLVGASGGYEQYF. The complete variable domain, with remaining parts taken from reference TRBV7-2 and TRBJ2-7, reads GAGVSQSPSNKVTEKGKDVELRCDPISGHTALYWYRQSLGQGLEFLIYFQGNSAPDKSGLPSDRFSAERTGGSVSTLTIQRTQQEDSAVYLCASSLVGASGGYEQYFGPGTRLTVT.

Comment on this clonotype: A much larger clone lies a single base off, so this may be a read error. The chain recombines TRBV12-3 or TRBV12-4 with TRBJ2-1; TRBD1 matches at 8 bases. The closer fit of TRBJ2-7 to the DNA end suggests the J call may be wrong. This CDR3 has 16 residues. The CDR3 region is CASSSTGGRSYNEQYF. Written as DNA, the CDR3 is TGTGCCAGCAGTTCCACAGGGGGGAGGAGCTACAATGAGCAGTACTTC.

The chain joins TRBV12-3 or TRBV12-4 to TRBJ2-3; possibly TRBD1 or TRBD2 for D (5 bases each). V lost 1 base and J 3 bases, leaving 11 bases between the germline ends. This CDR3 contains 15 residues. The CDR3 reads CASSLVQGPTDTQYF. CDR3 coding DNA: TGTGCCAGCAGTTTAGTCCAGGGACCTACAGATACGCAGTATTTT.

Here the CDR3 reads CASSQDRDLGETQYF. CDR3 DNA sequence: TGCGCCAGCAGCCAAGACCGAGACTTGGGGGAGACCCAGTACTTC. The V gene is TRBV4-3, the J gene TRBJ2-5; D ambiguous. CDR3 size: 15 residues. V lost 0 bases to trimming and J lost 5 bases, with 13 bases between them. Germline V gene sequence: CDR1 LGHNA, CDR2 YSLEER.

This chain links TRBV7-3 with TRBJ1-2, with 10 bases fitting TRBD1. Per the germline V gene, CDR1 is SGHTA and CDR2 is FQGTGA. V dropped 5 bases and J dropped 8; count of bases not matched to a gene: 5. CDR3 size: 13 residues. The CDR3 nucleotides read TGTGCCAGCAGCGGGGGACAGGGGAGCGGCTACACCTTC. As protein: CASSGGQGSGYTF. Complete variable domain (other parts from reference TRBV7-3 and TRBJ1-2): GAGVSQTPSNKVTEKGKYVELRCDPISGHTALYWYRQSLGQGPEFLIYFQGTGAADDSGLPNDRFFAVRPEGSVSTLKIQRTERGDSAVYLCASSGGQGSGYTFGSGTRLTVV.

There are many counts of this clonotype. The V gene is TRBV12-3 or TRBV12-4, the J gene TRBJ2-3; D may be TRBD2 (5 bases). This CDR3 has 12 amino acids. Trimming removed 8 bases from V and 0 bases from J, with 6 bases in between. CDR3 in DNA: TGTGCCAGCGAGGGAAGCACAGATACGCAGTATTTT. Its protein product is CASEGSTDTQYF.